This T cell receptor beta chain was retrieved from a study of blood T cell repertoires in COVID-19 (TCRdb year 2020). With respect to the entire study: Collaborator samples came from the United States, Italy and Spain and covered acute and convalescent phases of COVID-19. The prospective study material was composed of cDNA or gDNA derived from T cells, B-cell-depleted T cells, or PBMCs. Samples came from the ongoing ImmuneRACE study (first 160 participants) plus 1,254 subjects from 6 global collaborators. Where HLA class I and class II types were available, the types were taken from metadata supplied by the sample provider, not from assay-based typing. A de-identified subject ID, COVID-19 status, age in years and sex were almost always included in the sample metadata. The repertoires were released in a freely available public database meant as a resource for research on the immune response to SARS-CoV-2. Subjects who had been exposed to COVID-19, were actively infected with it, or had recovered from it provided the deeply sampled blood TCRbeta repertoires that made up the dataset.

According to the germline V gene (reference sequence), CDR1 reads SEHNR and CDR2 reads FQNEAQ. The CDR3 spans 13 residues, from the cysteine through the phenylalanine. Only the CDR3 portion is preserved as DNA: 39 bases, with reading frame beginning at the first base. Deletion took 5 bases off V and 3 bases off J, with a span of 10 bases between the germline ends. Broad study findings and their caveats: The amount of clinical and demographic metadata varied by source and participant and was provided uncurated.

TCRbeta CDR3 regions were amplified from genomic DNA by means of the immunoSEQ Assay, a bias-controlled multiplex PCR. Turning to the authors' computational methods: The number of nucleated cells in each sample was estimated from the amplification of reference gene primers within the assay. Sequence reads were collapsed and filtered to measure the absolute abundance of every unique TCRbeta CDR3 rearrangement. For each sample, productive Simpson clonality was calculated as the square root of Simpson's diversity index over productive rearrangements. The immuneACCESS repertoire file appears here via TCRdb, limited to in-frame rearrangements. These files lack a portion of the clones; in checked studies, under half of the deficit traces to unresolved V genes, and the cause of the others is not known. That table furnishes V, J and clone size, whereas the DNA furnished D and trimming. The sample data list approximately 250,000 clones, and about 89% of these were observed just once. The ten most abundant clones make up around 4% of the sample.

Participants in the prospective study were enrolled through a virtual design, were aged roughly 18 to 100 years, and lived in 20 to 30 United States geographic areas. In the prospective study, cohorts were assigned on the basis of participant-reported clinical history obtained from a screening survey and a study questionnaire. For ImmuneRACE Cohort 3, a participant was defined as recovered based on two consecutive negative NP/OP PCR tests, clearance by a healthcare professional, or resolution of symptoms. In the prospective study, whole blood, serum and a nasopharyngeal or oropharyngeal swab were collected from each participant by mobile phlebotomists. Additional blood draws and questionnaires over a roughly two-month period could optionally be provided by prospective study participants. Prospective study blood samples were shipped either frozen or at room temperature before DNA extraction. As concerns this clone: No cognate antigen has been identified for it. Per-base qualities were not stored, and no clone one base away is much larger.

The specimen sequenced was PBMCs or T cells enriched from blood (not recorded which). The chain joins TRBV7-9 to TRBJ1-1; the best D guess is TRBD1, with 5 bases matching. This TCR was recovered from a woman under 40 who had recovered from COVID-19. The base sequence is TGTGCCAGCAGCACTAAAGGGGACACTGAAGCTTTCTTT. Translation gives CASSTKGDTEAFF.